This T cell receptor beta chain derives from a study of immune heterogeneity within non-small cell lung tumors. Notes on the study in general: For local T-cell clonality, the correlation with local tumor mutational burden was moderate but significant (R approximately 0.34).

CDR3 length equals 16 residues. Germline V gene data show CDR1 as MNHNS and CDR2 as SASEGT. After removal of 2 bases from V and 3 bases from J, the junction contained 6 bases not matched to a gene. Bulk tumor genomic DNA served as template, at 600 ng per sample. Biopsies, several per primary tumor and spaced far apart, were collected during surgery. Those enrolled were patients newly diagnosed with untreated non-small cell lung cancer and undergoing curative surgery. Multiplex PCR was performed with 32 V and 13 J primers, and it amplified TCR beta CDR3. From the multiplex PCR reads, TCRdb called clonotypes with MiXCR, one entry per CDR3 protein. The sample carries around 4,700 distinct CDR3 sequences, more than 20% recorded once. About this clonotype itself: Its antigen is currently unknown.

This sequence joins TRBV6-1 and TRBJ2-4; 8 bases fit TRBD1. This TCR was recovered from a man in his sixties with non-small cell lung cancer. The sequenced material came from lung tumor tissue. The CDR3 loop is CASSEMTGVNKNIQYF. The CDR3 DNA is TGTGCCAGCAGTGAAATGACAGGGGTAAACAAAAACATTCAGTACTTC.